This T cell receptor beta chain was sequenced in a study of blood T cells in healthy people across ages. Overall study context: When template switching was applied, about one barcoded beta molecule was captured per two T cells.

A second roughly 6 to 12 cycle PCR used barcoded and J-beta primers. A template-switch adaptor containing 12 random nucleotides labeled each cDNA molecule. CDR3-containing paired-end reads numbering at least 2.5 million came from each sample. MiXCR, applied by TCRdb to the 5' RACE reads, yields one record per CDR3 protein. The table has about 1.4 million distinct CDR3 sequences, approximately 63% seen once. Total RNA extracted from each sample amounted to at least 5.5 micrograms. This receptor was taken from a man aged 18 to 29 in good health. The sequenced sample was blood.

The chain's CDR3 is CATSTGQGYEQYF. The CDR3 nucleotides read TGTGCCACCAGCACAGGACAGGGCTACGAGCAGTACTTC. The chain recombines TRBV15 with TRBJ2-5; 8 nucleotides match TRBD1. The tail of the sequence fits TRBJ2-7 better, so the J call may be wrong. The CDR3 runs to 13 residues. Germline V gene lookup returns CDR1 LNHNV and CDR2 YYDKDF (reference sequence).